Following are 21 T cell receptor beta chains from one sample sequenced in a study of regulatory T cells in long-lasting Graves disease. According to the study, TCR beta libraries were built with iRepertoire HTBI primers and CDR3-region Arm-PCR. TCRdb reprocessed the multiplex PCR reads with MiXCR, giving one entry per CDR3 protein. The data show under 450,000 distinct CDR3 sequences, 23% seen once. Time point denoted: persistent/refractory GD, antithyroid drugs over 5 years with positive TRAb. RNA isolated from PBMCs was used to make the TCR library. This sample comprised peripheral blood mononuclear cells (PBMCs), obtained when the disease was refractory, from a patient treated with antithyroid drugs. Receptor source: a female donor with Graves disease.

This clonotype was counted at least ten times. V and J are TRBV12-3 or TRBV12-4 and TRBJ1-5; D gene unclear. Trimming cost V 1 base and J 4 bases, with 8 bases left between them. This CDR3 has 14 residues. The chain's CDR3 is CASSLGRPNQPQHF. The CDR3 DNA follows: TGTGCCAGCAGTTTAGGACGGCCTAATCAGCCCCAGCATTTT.

This clonotype was found many times. The V gene is TRBV9, the J gene TRBJ1-2, with 9 bases fitting TRBD1. This CDR3 contains 14 residues. V shed 5 bases, J shed 2 bases, and the junction held 4 bases outside the gene matches. Germline V CDR1 and CDR2: SGDLS, YYNGEE. Here the CDR3 reads CASSVGTGNYGYTF. The CDR3 bases are TGTGCCAGCAGTGTCGGGACAGGGAACTATGGCTACACCTTC.

V and J are TRBV20-1 and TRBJ2-5; 7 bases map to TRBD2. Trimming removed 1 base from V and 5 bases from J; junction bases left unmatched: 10. This CDR3 is built from 15 residues. Germline CDR1 is DFQATT and CDR2 is SNEGSKA (reference sequence). CDR3 sequence reads: CSARAGSGKGETQYF. The CDR3 nucleotides read TGCAGTGCTAGAGCCGGGAGCGGGAAGGGGGAGACCCAGTACTTC.

In regard to this clonotype: This may stem from a read error, because a much larger clone lies one nucleotide away. The chain couples TRBV11-1 to TRBJ2-1; no definite D call. V lost 1 base and J lost 9, with 19 bases in between. There are 16 residues in the CDR3. Germline values: CDR1 SGHAT, CDR2 FQDESV (reference sequence). The CDR3 bases are TGTGCCAGCAGCTTAGATACACATGGACCAGTGGGTGAGCAGTTCTTC. Amino acids: CASSLDTHGPVGEQFF.

This clonotype was detected ten times or more. The V gene is TRBV3-1, the J gene TRBJ1-1; D is unresolved. The germline V and J ends were trimmed by 1 base and 5 bases, with 17 bases remaining between them. The CDR3 has 16 amino acids. The V gene's germline CDR1 is LGHDT and CDR2 YNNKEL (reference sequence). The CDR3 is CASSQANWGKGTEAFF. The DNA of the CDR3 is TGTGCCAGCAGCCAAGCGAACTGGGGTAAGGGTACTGAAGCTTTCTTT.

This clonotype was seen ten or more times. The CDR3 does not end in the conserved phenylalanine or tryptophan, so this is likely a read error. The gene calls are TRBV12-3 or TRBV12-4 and TRBJ2-7, with a possible D match to TRBD1 (5 bases). Trimming took off 6 bases at V and 1 base at J, with 19 bases between the two ends. The CDR3 has 16 residues. The CDR3 loop is CASSPPPRAGSYEQYL. The CDR3 DNA follows: TGTGCCAGCAGCCCGCCACCCAGGGCTGGATCCTACGAGCAGTACCTC.

This clonotype was counted a few times. The rearrangement joins TRBV9 to TRBJ1-1; the D is unclear. Trimming took off 0 bases at V and 14 bases at J, with 14 bases between the two ends. Germline loops: CDR1 SGDLS, CDR2 YYNGEE. The CDR3 covers 12 residues. The CDR3 loop is CASSVASGPAFF. CDR3 in DNA: TGTGCCAGCAGCGTAGCGTCAGGCCCAGCCTTCTTT.

This clonotype showed up many times. The V gene is TRBV7-8, the J gene TRBJ2-7; D remains unclear. V lost 0 bases to trimming and J lost 0 bases, with 6 bases between them. The CDR3 is 14 residues long. CDR1 is SGHVS and CDR2 is FQNEAQ in the germline V gene. The CDR3 DNA is TGTGCCAGCAGCTTAGCCAGGAGCTCCTACGAGCAGTACTTC. Translated, it gives CASSLARSSYEQYF.

In its sample, this clonotype was seen a few times. The chain joins TRBV24-1 to TRBJ2-7, with D possibly TRBD2 on 6 matching bases. The germline V gene has CDR1 KGHDR and CDR2 SFDVKD. The CDR3 is 16 residues long. V shed 4 bases and J shed 6 bases, with 21 bases lying between them. CDR3 DNA sequence: TGTGCCACCAGTGAGGGGGGTACTCCAAAAACCGGCGAGCAGTACTTC. Protein sequence: CATSEGGTPKTGEQYF.

The table lists this clonotype with a few counts. The chain has TRBV6-2 or TRBV6-3 and TRBJ1-1; 7 positions agree with TRBD1. Losses at the gene ends were 3 bases for V and 1 base for J; bases not matched to a gene: 5. CDR1 and CDR2 (germline): MNHEY, SVGEGT. The CDR3 has 15 amino acids. For the CDR3, the DNA is TGTGCCAGCAGTTATCACAGGGGCGAGAACACTGAAGCTTTCTTT. Translated: CASSYHRGENTEAFF.

This clonotype was seen a few times. V is TRBV20-1 and J is TRBJ2-1, with 10 bases identical to TRBD2. Germline V gives CDR1 DFQATT, CDR2 SNEGSKA (reference sequence). The trim removed 8 bases at V and 9 bases at J, leaving 16 bases unmatched. This CDR3 spans 15 amino acids. The chain's CDR3 is CSSKREGPPHSEQFF. The DNA for the CDR3 is TGCAGTTCCAAGCGGGAGGGCCCCCCGCACAGTGAGCAGTTCTTC.

This clonotype was counted only a few times. The chain recombines TRBV6-1 with TRBJ1-5; 9 positions agree with TRBD1. Germline CDR1 MNHNS, CDR2 SASEGT. Unmatched junction bases numbered 8, after V lost 10 bases and J lost 7 bases. The CDR3 has 13 amino acids. CDR3 coding DNA: TGTGCCACCTTAGGGACAGGGCCACAGCCCCAGCATTTT. Translation gives CATLGTGPQPQHF.

This clonotype was picked up many times. The chain carries TRBV6-1 and TRBJ1-4, with TRBD1 matching 7 bases. Trimming at V came to 10 bases and at J to 3 bases, leaving 8 bases not matched to a gene. The CDR3 sequence is 14 residues long. Germline V gives CDR1 MNHNS, CDR2 SASEGT. This chain's CDR3 is CATHRTGANEKLFF. The DNA of the CDR3 is TGTGCCACCCACAGGACAGGAGCTAATGAAAAACTGTTTTTT.

This clonotype occurred many times. This chain connects TRBV29-1 to TRBJ2-7; no firm D call. Trimming took 4 bases from V and 5 from J, leaving 9 bases between them. There are 11 residues in the CDR3. CDR1 is SQVTM, CDR2 ANQGSEA, per germline. In DNA form, the CDR3 reads TGCAGCGTTGCCTCAGTGAACGAGCAGTACTTC. Its protein is CSVASVNEQYF.

The genes are TRBV6-1 and TRBJ2-7, with 9 bases lining up with TRBD1. The V segment lost 8 bases and the J segment 5 bases; nucleotides outside the gene matches: 7. CDR1 MNHNS and CDR2 SASEGT come from the germline V gene. The CDR3 runs 13 residues. As DNA, the CDR3 is TGTGCCAGCGGGGACAGGGCGGATCACGAGCAGTACTTC. Protein: CASGDRADHEQYF.

This clonotype was seen many times. This rearrangement joins TRBV28 to TRBJ2-5; 15 bases fit TRBD2. CDR1 is MDHEN and CDR2 is SYDVKM in the germline V gene. Trimming took 5 bases from V and 4 from J; bases not matched to a gene: 8. This CDR3 spans 17 amino acids. The CDR3, as DNA: TGTGCCAGCAGTCCGTGGACTAGCGGGAGGGCTAGAGAGACCCAGTACTTC. The encoded protein is CASSPWTSGRARETQYF.

This clonotype occurred a few times. The CDR3 is CASSFKQGLQEYF. CDR3 DNA: TGCGCCAGCAGCTTTAAACAGGGTTTACAGGAGTACTTC. V gene TRBV5-1 combines with J gene TRBJ2-7, with D tentatively TRBD1 (6 bases). Germline V lookup: CDR1 SGHRS, CDR2 YFSETQ. The CDR3 contains 13 residues. V shed 2 bases and J shed 11 bases, with 17 bases lying between them. Full variable domain (remainder filled in from reference TRBV5-1 and TRBJ2-7): KAGVTQTPRYLIKTRGQQVTLSCSPISGHRSVSWYQQTPGQGLQFLFEYFSETQRNKGNFPGRFSGRQFSNSRSEMNVSTLELGDSALYLCASSFKQGLQEYFGPGTRLTVT.

There are a few counts of this clonotype. The CDR3 reads CASSEQDRGYEQYF. The CDR3 DNA reads TGTGCCAGCAGTGAGCAAGACAGGGGCTACGAGCAGTACTTC. The chain links TRBV6-1 to TRBJ2-7; 8 bases agree with TRBD1. The V gene's germline CDR1 is MNHNS and CDR2 SASEGT. The CDR3 totals 14 residues. Unmatched junction bases numbered 4, after V lost 3 bases and J lost 3 bases.

This clonotype has at least ten counts. V and J are TRBV15 and TRBJ2-7; 7 nucleotides match TRBD2. CDR3 length equals 15 residues. Trimming at V came to 1 base and at J to 0 bases, leaving 3 bases not matched to a gene. Per the germline V gene, CDR1 is LNHNV and CDR2 is YYDKDF (reference sequence). The CDR3 loop is CATSRGGGSSYEQYF. The CDR3 DNA follows: TGTGCCACCAGCAGAGGGGGGGGTAGCTCCTACGAGCAGTACTTC.

In this sample, this clonotype turned up many times. The chain employs TRBV24-1 and TRBJ1-1; weak D call: TRBD1 (6 bases). V lost 7 bases, J lost 1 base, and 9 bases lay in between. This CDR3 is 13 amino acids long. CDR1 is KGHDR and CDR2 is SFDVKD in the germline V gene. CDR3 sequence reads: CATRDSPNTEAFF. CDR3 nucleotide sequence: TGTGCCACCAGGGACAGTCCGAACACTGAAGCTTTCTTT.

This clonotype turned up a few times. V usage is TRBV27 and J usage is TRBJ2-7, with a tentative D call TRBD1 (5 bases). The V end was cut by 1 base, the J end by 2 bases, with 9 bases between. Germline V CDR1 and CDR2: MNHEY, SMNVEV (reference sequence). The CDR3 runs 14 residues. The CDR3 coding sequence is TGTGCCAGCAGTTTATATCAGGGCCCCTACGAGCAGTACTTC. The encoded protein is CASSLYQGPYEQYF.